This TCR beta chain came from a study of cytomegalovirus exposure and HLA in healthy donors. Trimming pared 5 bases from V and 11 bases from J, leaving 18 bases between. The CDR3 length is 13 residues. Per germline, CDR1 MNHEY and CDR2 SVGAGI. The PCR used 60 Vbeta and 13 Jbeta primers. Clones were read by immunoSEQ multiplex PCR, and TCRdb kept only the in-frame ones, dropping some. The table has fewer than 200,000 clones, about nine tenths seen once. The receptor was derived from a boy under 10 years old in good health and CMV-seronegative. The J gene is TRBJ1-1, the V gene TRBV6-5; D is ambiguous. Sample: PBMCs. The CDR3, as DNA: TGTGCCAGCAGTGAAGCGCTAGGCCCCGTGGCTTTCTTT. Translation: CASSEALGPVAFF.